This entry describes one T cell receptor beta chain. Its antigen is currently unknown. The sample belongs to a study of cytomegalovirus exposure and HLA in healthy donors. Study results and limitations: It emerged from a later analysis that several of the most significant clusters appeared to be linked to common viral pathogens. Altogether, 164 TCR beta chains were recorded as cytomegalovirus-associated.

Germline V gene data show CDR1 as SGHRS and CDR2 as YFSETQ. This CDR3 contains 16 residues. With 5 bases clipped from V and 5 bases from J, the junction kept 11 bases outside the gene matches. The study sampled nominally healthy donors, though unrecorded immune exposures were likely. Both 60 Vbeta primers and 13 Jbeta primers went into the PCR. This table comes from immunoSEQ multiplex PCR, and its TCRdb copy is limited to in-frame clones, with some not included. The data hold roughly 200,000 clones, with 78% observed a single time. Input material: PBMCs. The rearrangement uses TRBV5-1 and TRBJ2-1, with 9 bases matching TRBD2. This TCR derives from a female donor in good health and CMV-seronegative. The CDR3 spells CASRLRGGSGDNEQFF. For the CDR3, the DNA is TGCGCCAGCAGGCTGCGGGGGGGATCAGGAGACAATGAGCAGTTCTTC.